The 15 T cell receptor beta chains below come from one sample, sequenced in a study of T cells in tuberculosis listed by TCRdb under 2018. Receptor amplification or capture employed the immunoSEQ multiplex PCR assay. Not all clones reach the TCRdb copy of this immuneACCESS table, which keeps in-frame sequences only. Checked studies attribute under half of the gap to unresolved V genes and leave the rest unexplained. The sample yields roughly 45,000 clones; roughly 94% were counted once. The ten largest clonotypes hold under 2% of the sample. Material for sequencing was PBMCs. These receptors all come from a donor between 10 and 29 years old with latent tuberculosis or without tuberculosis infection. Some clones in this sample may be carry-over from other donors' samples.

The chain joins TRBV27 to TRBJ2-3, with TRBD2 matching over 14 bases. The CDR3 spans 18 residues. With V trimmed by 2 bases and J by 5 bases, 9 bases remained unmatched. CDR1 and CDR2 (germline): MNHEY, SMNVEV (reference sequence). The CDR3 reads CASSLTGTSGSVRDTQYF. The CDR3 nucleotides read TGTGCCAGCAGTTTAACCGGGACTAGCGGGAGTGTTAGAGATACGCAGTATTTT.

V usage is TRBV30 and J usage is TRBJ2-1; TRBD2 aligns across 11 bases. J lost 0 bases, V lost 6 bases, and 7 bases had no gene match. The CDR3 is 16 residues long. Germline lookup yields CDR1 GTSNPN and CDR2 SVGIG (reference sequence). CDR3 region: CACSGRAFSSYNEQFF. The CDR3 nucleotides are TGTGCCTGTAGCGGGAGGGCCTTTAGCTCCTACAATGAGCAGTTCTTC.

V and J are TRBV28 and TRBJ1-1; D is uncertain. Trimming shortened V by 4 bases and J by 1 base, and 7 bases separated the two germline ends. CDR1 and CDR2 (germline): MDHEN, SYDVKM. The CDR3 covers 13 residues. Written as DNA, the CDR3 is TGTGCCAGCAGTTGGGGAGGGAACACTGAAGCTTTCTTT. Translated: CASSWGGNTEAFF.

The V gene is TRBV29-1, the J gene TRBJ2-3; 15 bases are shared with TRBD2. Germline CDR1 and CDR2: SQVTM and ANQGSEA. V shed 5 bases and J 4 bases; nucleotides not matched to a gene: 28. The CDR3 is made up of 23 amino acids. CDR3 loop: CSVLSPPLPYHGLAGGFADTQYF. CDR3 nucleotides: TGCAGCGTTTTGAGCCCTCCCCTGCCCTACCATGGACTAGCGGGAGGGTTCGCAGATACGCAGTATTTT.

This clone occurred once. The V gene is TRBV10-3, the J gene TRBJ2-2; TRBD1 might be the D (6 bases). The CDR3 loop spans 13 amino acids. Trimming shortened V by 10 bases and J by 5 bases, and 14 bases separated the two germline ends. Germline-derived CDR1 and CDR2 are ENHRY and SYGVKD. The DNA for the CDR3 is TGTGCCACCGCATACCAGGGGACCGGGGAGCTGTTTTTT. Its translation: CATAYQGTGELFF.

In this sample, this clone turned up a few times. The chain uses TRBV10-1 and TRBJ2-1; the match to TRBD2 covers 9 bases. The J segment lost 8 bases and the V segment lost 0 bases, leaving 5 bases of the junction unmatched. The CDR3 extends over 15 amino acids. Germline V lookup: CDR1 WNHNN, CDR2 SYGVQD (reference sequence). CDR3 region: CASSESSGRYDEQFF. The CDR3 DNA sequence: TGCGCCAGCAGTGAGTCCAGCGGGAGGTATGATGAGCAGTTCTTC.

The chain joins TRBV5-6 to TRBJ2-1, with 7 bases that match TRBD1. J lost 4 bases, V lost 5 bases, and 0 bases had no gene match. Germline V gene sequence: CDR1 SGHDT, CDR2 YYEEEE. The CDR3 is 12 amino acids. The CDR3 nucleotides read TGTGCCAGCAGGGGACAGTACAATGAGCAGTTCTTC. Translating it yields CASRGQYNEQFF.

This chain connects TRBV7-9 to TRBJ2-7, with a tentative D call TRBD2 (5 bases). Trimming removed 11 bases at V and 7 bases at J, with 18 bases between. The CDR3 totals 12 residues. In germline, CDR1 is SEHNR, CDR2 FQNEAQ (reference sequence). In DNA, the CDR3 is TGTGCCTCCCGGGCGGGTGGGAGAGAGCAGTACTTC. Its translation: CASRAGGREQYF.

The CDR3 DNA reads as TGTGCCAGCCCTATTCAAACAGGGAAGGCTGAAGCTTTCTTT. Encoded protein: CASPIQTGKAEAFF. The gene calls are TRBV2 and TRBJ1-1; perhaps TRBD1 as D (6 bases). Trimming took 8 bases from V and 6 from J, leaving 19 bases between them. Per germline, CDR1 SNHLY and CDR2 FYNNEI. The CDR3 is 14 residues long.

This chain links TRBV7-9 with TRBJ1-3, with 9 nucleotides matching TRBD1. Germline lookup yields CDR1 SEHNR and CDR2 FQNEAQ (reference sequence). This CDR3 contains 16 residues. V gave up 7 bases and J gave up 0 bases; unmatched junction bases: 7. CDR3 in DNA: TGTGCCAGCATCCCGGACAGGGGCAACTCTGGAAACACCATATATTTT. Translated, it gives CASIPDRGNSGNTIYF.

V gene TRBV25-1 combines with J gene TRBJ2-5, with 7 bases that match TRBD2. This CDR3 spans 14 amino acids. Trimming cost V 1 base and J 4 bases; bases outside gene matches: 3. The germline V gene encodes CDR1 MGHDK and CDR2 SYGVNS. The chain's CDR3 is CASSESGGRETQYF. CDR3 DNA sequence: TGTGCCAGCAGTGAATCGGGCGGGAGAGAGACCCAGTACTTC. Supplemented by reference TRBV25-1 and TRBJ2-5, the full variable domain reads EADIYQTPRYLVIGTGKKITLECSQTMGHDKMYWYQQDPGMELHLIHYSYGVNSTEKGDLSSESTVSRIRTEHFPLTLESARPSHTSQYLCASSESGGRETQYFGPGTRLLVL.

The chain employs TRBV4-3 and TRBJ1-1, with D maybe TRBD1 (5 bases). Trimming removed 1 base at V and 0 bases at J, with 6 bases between. The CDR3 is 14 amino acids. Germline V gives CDR1 LGHNA, CDR2 YSLEER. The CDR3 loop is CASSQGQLNTEAFF. For the CDR3, the DNA is TGCGCCAGCAGCCAAGGACAGCTGAACACTGAAGCTTTCTTT.

In its sample, this clone was seen once. The chain has TRBV10-3 and TRBJ1-1, with 8 bases that match TRBD1. V shed 7 bases and J 0 bases; nucleotides not matched to a gene: 4. CDR1 and CDR2 (germline): ENHRY, SYGVKD. The CDR3 length is 14 residues. CDR3 sequence: CAITSGGLNTEAFF. In DNA form, the CDR3 reads TGTGCCATCACCTCAGGGGGCTTGAACACTGAAGCTTTCTTT.

The CDR3 sequence is CASSLGERGVFGNEQFF. The CDR3 bases are TGCGCCAGCAGCTTGGGAGAGCGTGGTGTGTTTGGCAATGAGCAGTTCTTC. V gene TRBV5-1 combines with J gene TRBJ2-1; D uncertain. The CDR3 totals 17 residues. The germline V gene has CDR1 SGHRS and CDR2 YFSETQ. With 0 bases removed from V and 6 bases from J, the gap between germline ends came to 19 bases.

This sequence joins TRBV5-6 and TRBJ2-1; D may be TRBD2 (5 bases). The CDR3 has 15 residues. Looked up from germline, CDR1 is SGHDT and CDR2 is YYEEEE. Trimming took 5 bases from V and 0 from J, leaving 12 bases between them. The CDR3 nucleotides read TGTGCCAGCAGGTCAGCGGCTAGCTCCTACAATGAGCAGTTCTTC. This gives the protein CASRSAASSYNEQFF.